The clone carrying this T cell receptor (beta chain) was detected many times. Building of the TCR beta libraries involved iRepertoire HTBI primers and Arm-PCR of CDR3 regions. TCRdb recomputed calls from the multiplex PCR reads with MiXCR, one row per CDR3 protein. This table has some 250,000 distinct CDR3 sequences, 15% to 20% appearing once. Regarding time point: newly diagnosed GD, antithyroid drugs for less than 3 months. RNA isolated from PBMCs was used to make the TCR library. Peripheral blood, Nine milliliters per patient, was collected in EDTA tubes. This specimen belongs to a study of regulatory T cells in long-lasting Graves disease. Study background: Newly diagnosed Graves' patients took antithyroid drugs under 3 months.

The ends lost 5 bases at V and 1 base at J; junction bases unmatched: 3. Germline V lookup: CDR1 SGHTA, CDR2 FQGNSA. The CDR3 covers 15 residues. In addition, the sample was reused for a study of T cells in Graves' hyperthyroidism and ophthalmopathy. From that study: Clinical symptoms, serum thyroxine and TRAb, thyroid ultrasound and orbital computed tomography together formed the diagnostic basis. HTBI primers drove first-round RT-PCR of the TCR CDR3.

The receptor was derived from a woman aged 25 to 39 with Graves disease. Sequenced here: peripheral blood mononuclear cells (PBMCs), sampled at new diagnosis, from a patient treated with antithyroid drugs. This chain links TRBV7-2 with TRBJ2-2, with TRBD1 matching over 8 bases. The DNA of the CDR3 is TGTGCCAGCAGCCTGACAGGGGTGAACACCGGGGAGCTGTTTTTT. Amino acid sequence: CASSLTGVNTGELFF.